This T cell receptor (beta chain) was recovered during a study of blood T cell repertoires in COVID-19. Study context: Samples came from the United States, Italy and Spain, spanning acute and convalescent COVID-19.

Which cohort a participant joined came from the clinical history participants gave. Donors of Cohort 3 who recovered were those that had two negative PCRs, clearance, or symptom resolution. Germline values: CDR1 LNHDA, CDR2 SQIVND (reference sequence). This CDR3 is built from 15 residues. Germline trimming cut 4 bases from V and 8 bases from J; bases unmatched to any gene: 13. Per the original methods: Nucleated cell number was recorded as an estimate derived from reference gene primer amplification. Sequencing used immunoSEQ multiplex PCR; TCRdb keeps in-frame clones, though not all of them. The DNA was the basis for D and trimming; V, J and clone size are from that table. Of around 250,000 clones listed, approximately 84% are singletons.

Sequencing was performed on PBMCs or T cells enriched from blood (not recorded which). This TCR came from a man between 18 and 29 years old who had recovered from COVID-19. The V and J genes are TRBV19 and TRBJ1-2; 7 bases map to TRBD1. The CDR3 reads CASSTPLRQGGGYTF. The CDR3 DNA reads as TGTGCCAGTAGTACCCCCCTCAGACAGGGAGGCGGCTACACCTTC.